The 32 T cell receptor beta chains below come from one sample, sequenced in a study of CD8+ T cells in alopecia areata. Extracted from the samples, RNA was reverse transcribed into cDNA to serve as the sequencing template. Data came from immunoSEQ multiplex PCR; TCRdb stores just in-frame clones and leaves some out. The table shows 150,000 to 160,000 clones, with 45% to 55% occurring only once. The sample here was CD8+ T cells sorted from blood, taken at week 0. The receptors shown here come from a human donor with alopecia areata.

The V gene is TRBV6-5, the J gene TRBJ1-5; D may be TRBD1 (5 bases). V was clipped by 3 bases and J by 4 bases, with 13 bases between them. Germline lookup yields CDR1 MNHEY and CDR2 SVGAGI. This CDR3 is built from 15 residues. The CDR3 is CASSYTAGTNQPQHF. DNA of the CDR3: TGTGCCAGCAGTTATACGGCAGGGACTAATCAGCCCCAGCATTTT.

V is TRBV6-5 and J is TRBJ1-5; D may be TRBD1 (5 bases). CDR3 length equals 12 residues. The V and J ends lost 6 bases and 9 bases respectively, with 12 bases between them. Germline CDR1 reads MNHEY; CDR2 reads SVGAGI. The CDR3 sequence is CASSPGGWPQHF. CDR3 sequence (DNA): TGTGCCAGCAGCCCTGGGGGGTGGCCCCAGCATTTT.

The rearrangement joins TRBV23-1 to TRBJ1-1; D may be TRBD1 (5 bases). TRBV23-1 is an open reading frame, and its role is uncertain. This CDR3 has 12 amino acids. V lost 5 bases to trimming and J lost 1 base, with 5 bases between them. The CDR3: CASSGGNTEAFF. The CDR3 coding sequence is TGCGCCAGCAGTGGGGGGAACACTGAAGCTTTCTTT.

This clone occurred a few times. The genes are TRBV4-3 and TRBJ1-5; D remains ambiguous. The CDR3 length is 13 residues. Germline assignment: CDR1 LGHNA and CDR2 YSLEER. Trimming left V 4 bases short and J 6 bases short, with 10 bases between. CDR3 nucleotide sequence: TGCGCCAGCAGCCCGGAGAACGGTCAGCCCCAGCATTTT. Amino acid sequence: CASSPENGQPQHF.

The genes are TRBV11-2 and TRBJ2-7, with TRBD1 identical over 8 bases. The V segment lost 6 bases and the J segment 0 bases; nucleotides outside the gene matches: 7. Germline CDR1 and CDR2: SGHAT and FQNNGV. The CDR3 totals 15 residues. CDR3 sequence: CASSPGTGSSYEQYF. CDR3 coding DNA: TGTGCCAGCAGTCCGGGGACAGGAAGCTCCTACGAGCAGTACTTC.

This clone was detected only a few times. This sequence joins TRBV5-4 and TRBJ1-2; 8 bases map to TRBD1. The CDR3 runs to 16 residues. Germline CDR1 and CDR2: SGHNT and YYREEE (reference sequence). After removal of 5 bases from V and 3 bases from J, the junction contained 12 bases not matched to a gene. The CDR3 spells CASSPTAGQGDYGYTF. The CDR3, as DNA: TGTGCCAGCAGTCCCACAGCCGGACAGGGAGACTATGGCTACACCTTC.

CDR3 nucleotides: TGCAGCGTTGGGCCCTCAGATACGCAGTATTTT. This sequence encodes CSVGPSDTQYF. V and J are TRBV29-1 and TRBJ2-3; no definite D call. The V and J ends lost 4 bases and 4 bases respectively, with 6 bases between them. Germline lookup yields CDR1 SQVTM and CDR2 ANQGSEA. CDR3 size: 11 residues.

The V and J genes are TRBV5-1 and TRBJ1-2; D gene unclear. V lost 4 bases, J lost 9 bases, and 16 bases lay in between. The germline V gene has CDR1 SGHRS and CDR2 YFSETQ. This CDR3 comprises 13 residues. CDR3 protein: CASSLDGGKSYTF. Written as DNA, the CDR3 is TGCGCCAGCAGCCTGGATGGAGGGAAGAGCTACACCTTC.

The V call is TRBV30, the J call TRBJ2-7; D unresolved. This CDR3 region has 12 residues. Germline values: CDR1 GTSNPN, CDR2 SVGIG (reference sequence). Trimming left V 3 bases short and J 3 bases short, with 9 bases between. The CDR3 sequence is CAWRTGYYEQYF. CDR3 in DNA: TGTGCCTGGAGAACTGGCTACTACGAGCAGTACTTC.

Worth noting for this clone: This same CDR3 is encoded by further DNA sequences in the sample. The V call is TRBV27, the J call TRBJ1-2; D not certain. Trimming stripped 3 bases from V and 0 bases from J, with 8 bases between. The CDR3 loop spans 14 amino acids. Per the germline V gene, CDR1 is MNHEY and CDR2 is SMNVEV (reference sequence). The chain's CDR3 is CASSLSPANYGYTF. Written as DNA, the CDR3 is TGTGCCAGCAGTTTGAGTCCAGCTAACTATGGCTACACCTTC.

This sequence joins TRBV5-1 and TRBJ1-2, with TRBD1 matching over 8 bases. The CDR3 is 15 amino acids. The trim removed 3 bases at V and 4 bases at J, leaving 8 bases unmatched. Per germline, CDR1 SGHRS and CDR2 YFSETQ. The CDR3: CASSSGQDGGYGYTF. CDR3 coding DNA: TGCGCCAGCAGCTCGGGACAGGATGGGGGCTATGGCTACACCTTC.

This rearrangement joins TRBV27 to TRBJ1-2; D ambiguous. This CDR3 is built from 14 residues. Germline loops: CDR1 MNHEY, CDR2 SMNVEV (reference sequence). V was clipped by 5 bases and J by 2 bases, with 12 bases between them. In DNA, the CDR3 is TGTGCCAGCAGTCCCTCGGGAGCAAACTATGGCTACACCTTC. Its translation is CASSPSGANYGYTF.

This chain joins TRBV5-1 and TRBJ2-1, with 11 positions matching TRBD1. This CDR3 spans 13 amino acids. Germline CDR1 is SGHRS and CDR2 is YFSETQ. The V gene end was trimmed by 4 bases and the J gene end by 8 bases; junction bases not matched to a gene: 2. DNA of the CDR3: TGCGCCAGCAGCAGGGGACAGGGGGATGAGCAGTTCTTC. Translation gives CASSRGQGDEQFF. Full variable domain (missing parts from reference TRBV5-1 and TRBJ2-1): KAGVTQTPRYLIKTRGQQVTLSCSPISGHRSVSWYQQTPGQGLQFLFEYFSETQRNKGNFPGRFSGRQFSNSRSEMNVSTLELGDSALYLCASSRGQGDEQFFGPGTRLTVL.

The V gene is TRBV7-9, the J gene TRBJ2-5; no clear D gene. Germline V gene sequence: CDR1 SEHNR, CDR2 FQNEAQ (reference sequence). The germline V and J ends were trimmed by 5 bases and 5 bases, with 21 bases remaining between them. The CDR3 has 16 residues. Here the CDR3 reads CASSTAASLDPETQYF. In DNA form, the CDR3 reads TGTGCCAGCAGCACCGCCGCCTCACTCGATCCGGAGACCCAGTACTTC.

This clone was counted a single time. This sequence joins TRBV25-1 and TRBJ2-1, with TRBD2 matching over 8 bases. V shed 7 bases and J 4 bases; nucleotides not matched to a gene: 6. The V gene's germline CDR1 is MGHDK and CDR2 SYGVNS. CDR3 size: 14 residues. In nucleotides, the CDR3 is TGTGCCAGCACCGCTGGCGGGGGGTACAATGAGCAGTTCTTC. This encodes CASTAGGGYNEQFF.

This clone was detected only a few times. The chain links TRBV11-2 to TRBJ1-1; D not certain. The CDR3 extends over 13 amino acids. The V gene's germline CDR1 is SGHAT and CDR2 FQNNGV. V was trimmed by 4 bases and J by 2 bases, leaving 8 bases between them. The CDR3 nucleotides read TGTGCCAGCAGCTCCTCATTTAACACTGAAGCTTTCTTT. This gives the protein CASSSSFNTEAFF.

The chain links TRBV13 to TRBJ1-1; 10 nucleotides agree with TRBD1. The trim removed 5 bases at V and 5 bases at J, leaving 8 bases unmatched. This CDR3 comprises 15 residues. From germline, CDR1 is PRHDT and CDR2 FYEKMQ (reference sequence). This CDR3 is CASSGPGQGKTEAFF. The CDR3 region has the DNA TGTGCCAGCAGCGGGCCGGGACAGGGGAAGACTGAAGCTTTCTTT.

The chain carries TRBV7-6 and TRBJ1-6; 10 positions agree with TRBD1. Germline V gene sequence: CDR1 SGHVS, CDR2 FNYEAQ. The CDR3 totals 15 residues. After removal of 0 bases from V and 7 bases from J, the junction contained 0 bases not matched to a gene. The CDR3 sequence: CASSLATGGNSPLHF. CDR3 bases: TGTGCCAGCAGCTTAGCGACAGGGGGCAATTCACCCCTCCACTTT.

V is TRBV9 and J is TRBJ2-1; unclear D gene. This CDR3 contains 15 residues. V lost 2 bases and J lost 5, with 14 bases in between. In germline, CDR1 is SGDLS, CDR2 YYNGEE. The CDR3 bases are TGTGCCAGCAGCGTGGATACAGCGTCCCACAATGAGCAGTTCTTC. It specifies CASSVDTASHNEQFF.

This clone has more than one count but fewer than ten. Sequence at one end of the junction differs from germline and may be a read error. The chain couples TRBV6-4 to TRBJ2-1; D possibly uses TRBD1 or TRBD2 (6 bases each). The CDR3 extends over 14 amino acids. Germline-derived CDR1 and CDR2 are MRHNA and SNTAGT. The CDR3 reads CASSVGGGVNEQFF. DNA for the CDR3: TGCGCCAGCAGTGTTGGAGGGGGAGTAAATGAGCAGTTCTTC.

The chain is built from TRBV10-1 and TRBJ1-2, with TRBD1 identical over 11 bases. CDR3 length equals 16 residues. The germline V gene has CDR1 WNHNN and CDR2 SYGVQD (reference sequence). Trimming removed 6 bases from V and 5 bases from J; junction bases left unmatched: 11. CDR3 sequence (DNA): TGCGCCAGCAGACCGGGACAGGGGGAAATGAGATATGGCTACACCTTC. Its protein is CASRPGQGEMRYGYTF.

This clone was observed a few times. The chain is built from TRBV29-1 and TRBJ1-4; TRBD1 matches 7 bases. Germline V gives CDR1 SQVTM, CDR2 ANQGSEA. The CDR3 length is 14 residues. The V segment lost 4 bases and the J segment 3 bases; nucleotides outside the gene matches: 5. The CDR3 DNA follows: TGCAGCGTTGCGGGACAGTTGTCTAATGAAAAACTGTTTTTT. Translating it yields CSVAGQLSNEKLFF.

Points on this clone: Additional DNA sequences in this sample encode the identical CDR3. V is TRBV4-3 and J is TRBJ2-7; a weak D match, TRBD2 (5 bases). CDR3 length: 14 amino acids. CDR1 and CDR2 from the germline V gene are LGHNA and YSLEER. V lost 0 bases to trimming and J lost 2 bases, with 8 bases between them. This chain's CDR3 is CASSQDRGTYEQYF. The CDR3 region has the DNA TGCGCCAGCAGCCAAGACCGGGGAACCTACGAGCAGTACTTC.

For this clone: This sample also contains other DNA sequences that code for the same CDR3. V usage is TRBV30 and J usage is TRBJ1-1, with D hard to call. The CDR3 runs 12 residues. Looked up from germline, CDR1 is GTSNPN and CDR2 is SVGIG (reference sequence). Trimming removed 0 bases at V and 2 bases at J, with 4 bases between. In DNA, the CDR3 is TGTGCCTGGAGTGTTCGAAACACTGAAGCTTTCTTT. Translating it yields CAWSVRNTEAFF.

This clone is medium-sized (0.01 to 0.1%) in the sample. V gene TRBV11-2 combines with J gene TRBJ1-1, with 7 bases that match TRBD1. The length of the CDR3 is 13 residues. Per the germline V gene, CDR1 is SGHAT and CDR2 is FQNNGV. V lost 3 bases to trimming and J lost 7 bases; unmatched junction nucleotides: 5. The CDR3 DNA reads as TGTGCCAGCAGCTTCGGGACAGCTAATGAAGCTTTCTTT. It codes for CASSFGTANEAFF.

The CDR3 region is CATSLPRGEQFF. Here the CDR3 DNA reads TGTGCCACCAGCTTACCTAGGGGTGAGCAGTTCTTC. The rearrangement uses TRBV15 and TRBJ2-1; D is perhaps TRBD1 (5 bases). The CDR3 contains 12 residues. Trimming shortened V by 5 bases and J by 9 bases, and 11 bases separated the two germline ends. The germline CDR1 and CDR2 sequences are LNHNV and YYDKDF (reference sequence).

This sequence joins TRBV4-3 and TRBJ1-6; 8 bases agree with TRBD1. With V trimmed by 0 bases and J by 8 bases, 9 bases remained unmatched. This CDR3 is built from 17 residues. From germline, CDR1 is LGHNA and CDR2 YSLEER. CDR3 residues: CASSQEALTGGDSPLHF. The CDR3 DNA is TGCGCCAGCAGCCAAGAGGCCCTAACAGGGGGTGATTCACCCCTCCACTTT.

This clone turned up a few times. V and J are TRBV29-1 and TRBJ1-2, with a possible D match to TRBD1 (6 bases). The CDR3 sequence is 13 residues long. The germline CDR1 and CDR2 sequences are SQVTM and ANQGSEA. V was pared by 5 bases and J by 3 bases, with 13 bases between. DNA of the CDR3: TGCAGCGTTAGATGGACAGATGACTATGGCTACACCTTC. It specifies CSVRWTDDYGYTF.

The table lists this clone with a count of one. The rearrangement uses TRBV15 and TRBJ1-2, with 10 bases matching TRBD1. This CDR3 contains 15 residues. Germline CDR1 reads LNHNV; CDR2 reads YYDKDF (reference sequence). V shed 4 bases, J shed 6 bases, and the junction held 8 bases outside the gene matches. The CDR3 loop reads CATSKGQGTNDGYTF. In nucleotides, the CDR3 is TGTGCCACCAGCAAGGGACAGGGGACAAACGATGGCTACACCTTC.

This clone appeared a few times. This chain joins TRBV27 and TRBJ1-5; D uncertain. Germline V gene lookup returns CDR1 MNHEY and CDR2 SMNVEV (reference sequence). Trimming stripped 4 bases from V and 4 bases from J, with 11 bases between. There are 14 residues in the CDR3. As DNA, the CDR3 is TGTGCCAGCAGTTGGTCCATGGGGAATCAGCCCCAGCATTTT. It translates to CASSWSMGNQPQHF.

This clone was observed many times. CDR3 nucleotides: TGTGCCAGTAGTACCGGGACTTGGAATGAGCAGTTCTTC. Protein sequence: CASSTGTWNEQFF. The rearrangement uses TRBV19 and TRBJ2-1; tentatively, D is TRBD2 (6 bases). The ends were cut back, 4 bases at V and 7 bases at J, with 11 bases in the middle. The CDR3 is 13 amino acids. Germline assignment: CDR1 LNHDA and CDR2 SQIVND (reference sequence).

This clone was recorded a few times. CDR3 region: CASSAGQGAFYGYTF. Written as DNA, the CDR3 is TGTGCCAGCAGTGCGGGACAGGGGGCCTTCTATGGCTACACCTTC. This sequence joins TRBV25-1 and TRBJ1-2; 12 positions agree with TRBD1. V shed 4 bases, J shed 4 bases, and the junction held 4 bases outside the gene matches. Looked up from germline, CDR1 is MGHDK and CDR2 is SYGVNS. The CDR3 totals 15 residues.